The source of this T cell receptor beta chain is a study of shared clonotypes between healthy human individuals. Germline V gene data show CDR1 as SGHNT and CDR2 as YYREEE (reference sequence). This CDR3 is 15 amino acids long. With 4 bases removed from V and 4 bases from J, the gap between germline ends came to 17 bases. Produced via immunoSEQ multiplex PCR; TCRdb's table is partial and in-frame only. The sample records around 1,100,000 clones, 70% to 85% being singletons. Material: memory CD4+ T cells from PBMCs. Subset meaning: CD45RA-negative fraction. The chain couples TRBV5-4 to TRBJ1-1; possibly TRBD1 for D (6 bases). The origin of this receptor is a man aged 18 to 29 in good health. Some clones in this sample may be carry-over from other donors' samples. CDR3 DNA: TGTGCCAGCAGCGCAATGGACTTAGGGGGCACTGAAGCTTTCTTT. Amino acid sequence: CASSAMDLGGTEAFF.